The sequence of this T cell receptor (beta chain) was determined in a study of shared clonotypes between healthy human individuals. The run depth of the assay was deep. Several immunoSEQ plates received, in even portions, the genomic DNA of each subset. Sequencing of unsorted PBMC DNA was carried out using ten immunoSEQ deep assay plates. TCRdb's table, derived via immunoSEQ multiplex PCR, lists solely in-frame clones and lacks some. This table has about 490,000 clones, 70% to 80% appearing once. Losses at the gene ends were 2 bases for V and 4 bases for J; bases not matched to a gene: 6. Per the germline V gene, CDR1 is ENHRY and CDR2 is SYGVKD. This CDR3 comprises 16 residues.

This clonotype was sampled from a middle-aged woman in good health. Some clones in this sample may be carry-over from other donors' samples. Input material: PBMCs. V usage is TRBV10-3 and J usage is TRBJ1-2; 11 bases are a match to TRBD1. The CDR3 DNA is TGTGCCATCAGTGAGACCCGGGACAGGGGGGCCTATGGCTACACCTTC. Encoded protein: CAISETRDRGAYGYTF.